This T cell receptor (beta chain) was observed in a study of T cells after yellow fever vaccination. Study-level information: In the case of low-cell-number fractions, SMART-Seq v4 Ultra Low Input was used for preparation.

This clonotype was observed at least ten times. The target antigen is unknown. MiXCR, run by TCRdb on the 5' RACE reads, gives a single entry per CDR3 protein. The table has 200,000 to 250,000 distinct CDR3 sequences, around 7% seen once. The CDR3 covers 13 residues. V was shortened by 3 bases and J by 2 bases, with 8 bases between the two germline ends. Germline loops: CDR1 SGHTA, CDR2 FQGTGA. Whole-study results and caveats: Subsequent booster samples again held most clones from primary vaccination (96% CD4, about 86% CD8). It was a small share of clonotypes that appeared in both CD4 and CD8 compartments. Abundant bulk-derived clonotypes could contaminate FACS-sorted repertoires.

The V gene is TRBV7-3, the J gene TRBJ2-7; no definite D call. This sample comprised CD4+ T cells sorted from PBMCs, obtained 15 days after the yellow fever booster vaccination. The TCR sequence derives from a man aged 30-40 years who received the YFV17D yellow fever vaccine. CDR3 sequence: CASSFGETYEQYF. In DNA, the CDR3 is TGTGCCAGCAGCTTCGGAGAGACCTACGAGCAGTACTTC.